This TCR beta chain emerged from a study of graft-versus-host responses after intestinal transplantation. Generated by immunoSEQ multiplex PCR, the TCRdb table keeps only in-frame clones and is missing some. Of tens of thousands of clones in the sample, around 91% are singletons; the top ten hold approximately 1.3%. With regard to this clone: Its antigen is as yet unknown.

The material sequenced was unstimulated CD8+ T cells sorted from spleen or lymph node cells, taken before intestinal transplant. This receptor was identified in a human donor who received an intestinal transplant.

The CDR3 nucleotides read TGTGCCAGTAGTATCGGGACAGGACCCTCCTACGAGCAGTACTTC. It yields the protein CASSIGTGPSYEQYF. The chain is built from TRBV19 and TRBJ2-7; 8 positions agree with TRBD1. The V gene's germline CDR1 is LNHDA and CDR2 SQIVND (reference sequence). This CDR3 has 15 residues. V lost 3 bases to trimming and J lost 0 bases; unmatched junction nucleotides: 4.